One sample yielded the 9 T cell receptor beta chains listed below, sequenced in a study of shared clonotypes between healthy human individuals. The data were produced by immunoSEQ multiplex PCR, yet TCRdb's version contains in-frame clones alone and is incomplete. Of some 2,100,000 clones listed, roughly 91% are singletons. Terminally differentiated effector memory CD45RA+ cells were excluded by CCR7 positive selection of CD45RO-negative cells. The sequenced material came from naive CD8+ T cells from PBMCs. Source of these receptors: a man between 18 and 29 years old in good health. Some clones in this sample may be carry-over from other donors' samples.

V usage is TRBV7-6 and J usage is TRBJ2-2; tentative D call: TRBD2 (7 bases). Trimming removed 3 bases from V and 6 bases from J, with 8 bases in between. The CDR3 spans 13 residues. Germline CDR1 SGHVS, CDR2 FNYEAQ. The CDR3 DNA sequence: TGTGCCAGCAGCTTCGGGGGGCCCGGGGAGCTGTTTTTT. Protein: CASSFGGPGELFF. The variable domain in full, completed from reference TRBV7-6 and TRBJ2-2, reads GAGVSQSPRYKVTKRGQDVALRCDPISGHVSLYWYRQALGQGPEFLTYFNYEAQQDKSGLPNDRFSAERPEGSISTLTIQRTEQRDSAMYRCASSFGGPGELFFGEGSRLTVL.

This chain joins TRBV11-2 and TRBJ2-1; 11 bases fit TRBD1. This CDR3 spans 14 amino acids. Germline V lookup: CDR1 SGHAT, CDR2 FQNNGV. The ends lost 4 bases at V and 8 bases at J; junction bases unmatched: 4. The CDR3 protein is CASSSRTGGYEQFF. CDR3 in DNA: TGTGCCAGCAGCTCTAGGACAGGGGGCTATGAGCAGTTCTTC.

This clone was recorded once. The V call is TRBV29-1, the J call TRBJ2-5; D call uncertain. The CDR3 contains 14 residues. V shed 5 bases and J shed 2 bases, with 15 bases lying between them. The germline gives CDR1 SQVTM, CDR2 ANQGSEA. CDR3 sequence: CSVHFLGMQETQYF. The CDR3 DNA is TGCAGCGTTCACTTTCTGGGGATGCAAGAGACCCAGTACTTC.

V gene TRBV7-3 combines with J gene TRBJ2-1; 8 nucleotides agree with TRBD1. From germline, CDR1 is SGHTA and CDR2 FQGTGA. After removal of 1 base from V and 9 bases from J, the junction contained 8 bases not matched to a gene. This CDR3 comprises 15 residues. The CDR3 DNA follows: TGTGCCAGCAGCTTAAGCCAGGGGGCATGGGGTGAGCAGTTCTTC. The encoded protein is CASSLSQGAWGEQFF.

This chain connects TRBV27 to TRBJ2-7; TRBD1 might be the D (5 bases). This CDR3 is built from 15 residues. Trimming cost V 7 bases and J 6 bases, with 22 bases left between them. Germline loops: CDR1 MNHEY, CDR2 SMNVEV (reference sequence). The CDR3 bases are TGTGCCAGCAAGGTTGCCGTGGAAGGGGTAGGCGAGCAGTACTTC. It yields the protein CASKVAVEGVGEQYF.

The chain uses TRBV10-3 and TRBJ1-2, with 7 nucleotides matching TRBD1. This CDR3 region has 15 residues. Germline values: CDR1 ENHRY, CDR2 SYGVKD. The V segment lost 0 bases and the J segment 4 bases; nucleotides outside the gene matches: 5. The CDR3 region has the DNA TGTGCCATCAGTGAGTCGAGACAGGGAAGCTATGGCTACACCTTC. Protein: CAISESRQGSYGYTF.

This sequence joins TRBV7-3 and TRBJ1-1; 7 nucleotides line up with TRBD1. The CDR3 spans 15 residues. Germline V gene lookup returns CDR1 SGHTA and CDR2 FQGTGA. Germline trimming cut 2 bases from V and 0 bases from J; bases unmatched to any gene: 3. The CDR3 bases are TGTGCCAGCAGCTTAGACAGGGCTATGAACACTGAAGCTTTCTTT. Translation gives CASSLDRAMNTEAFF.

CDR3 sequence reads: CASSYTGTSGEQYF. The CDR3 coding sequence is TGTGCCAGCAGTTACACCGGGACTAGCGGAGAGCAGTACTTC. The chain is built from TRBV6-5 and TRBJ2-7, with 11 bases aligning to TRBD2. V was pared by 2 bases and J by 7 bases, with 4 bases of the junction left unmatched. The CDR3 sequence is 14 residues long. Germline CDR1 MNHEY, CDR2 SVGAGI.

This sequence joins TRBV13 and TRBJ1-2; tentative D call: TRBD1 (5 bases). The CDR3 sequence is 14 residues long. Trimming stripped 4 bases from V and 6 bases from J, with 15 bases between. CDR1 is PRHDT and CDR2 is FYEKMQ in the germline V gene (reference sequence). Here the CDR3 DNA reads TGTGCCAGCAGCTCCGGACACCCATGGGATGGCTACACCTTC. This codes for CASSSGHPWDGYTF.